These T cell receptor beta chains were read from a single sample in a study of blood T cell repertoires in COVID-19. TCRdb's copy holds only in-frame clones and misses some; the assay was immunoSEQ multiplex PCR. This sample yields 250,000 to 350,000 clones, of which around 86% are seen a single time; around 1.5% belongs to the top ten. Specimen: peripheral blood. The receptors come from a woman in her forties or fifties with acute or convalescent COVID-19. CDR3s include the opening cysteine and the closing phenylalanine or tryptophan. The order of the fields is J gene, clone size, CDR3 length, V gene, D gene, CDR3 DNA, CDR3 protein. D genes are given only for firm matches. Clone size is not always given. Where it is, it says once, few, many or a class for expanded clones.

j_call: TRBJ1-5
clone_size: -
cdr3_length: 14
v_call: TRBV6-1
d_call: -
cdr3_nt: TGTGCCAGCAGTGAACACGCGGCCAATCAGCCCCAGCATTTT
cdr3_aa: CASSEHAANQPQHF

j_call: TRBJ2-1
clone_size: few
cdr3_length: 14
v_call: TRBV5-4
d_call: -
cdr3_nt: TGTGCCAGCAGCTTGGGCGGAGTCAACAATGAGCAGTTCTTC
cdr3_aa: CASSLGGVNNEQFF

j_call: TRBJ2-3
clone_size: -
cdr3_length: 16
v_call: TRBV6-4
d_call: -
cdr3_nt: TGTGCCAGCAGTGACTCGGGCGGGGATGGAACAAGTGCGCAGTATTTT
cdr3_aa: CASSDSGGDGTSAQYF

j_call: TRBJ2-1
clone_size: -
cdr3_length: 14
v_call: TRBV24-1
d_call: -
cdr3_nt: TGTGCGGAAAGGCGGCCGAGCTCCTACAATGAGCAGTTCTTC
cdr3_aa: CAERRPSSYNEQFF

j_call: TRBJ2-1
clone_size: -
cdr3_length: 16
v_call: TRBV28
d_call: TRBD2
cdr3_nt: TGTGCCAGCAGTCCGAGCGGTAGCGGGAGGTACAATGAGCAGTTCTTC
cdr3_aa: CASSPSGSGRYNEQFF

j_call: TRBJ1-4
clone_size: -
cdr3_length: 13
v_call: TRBV27
d_call: TRBD1
cdr3_nt: TGTGCCAGCCGACAGGGGGCGCGTGAAAAACTGTTTTTT
cdr3_aa: CASRQGAREKLFF

j_call: TRBJ1-1
clone_size: few
cdr3_length: 17
v_call: TRBV28
d_call: -
cdr3_nt: TGTGCCAGCAGTTTTCAACTCCTATACTTACCCAACACTGAAGCTTTCTTT
cdr3_aa: CASSFQLLYLPNTEAFF

j_call: TRBJ1-1
clone_size: -
cdr3_length: 15
v_call: TRBV4-1
d_call: -
cdr3_nt: TGCGCCAGCAGCCAGAGGGATAGGGAATCGGGTGAAGCTTTCTTT
cdr3_aa: CASSQRDRESGEAFF

j_call: TRBJ1-4
clone_size: few
cdr3_length: 15
v_call: TRBV10-2
d_call: TRBD1
cdr3_nt: TGCGCCAGCAGTCCACCGGGACAGCTGGGGGAAAAACTGTTTTTT
cdr3_aa: CASSPPGQLGEKLFF

j_call: TRBJ1-2
clone_size: -
cdr3_length: 14
v_call: TRBV7-8
d_call: TRBD1
cdr3_nt: TGTGCCAGCAGCGGGGGGCCGACAGGGTATGGCTACACCTTC
cdr3_aa: CASSGGPTGYGYTF

j_call: TRBJ1-1
clone_size: -
cdr3_length: 14
v_call: TRBV5-4
d_call: TRBD1
cdr3_nt: TGTGCCAGCAGCCCGGGACAGGGGAGGTCTGAAGCTTTCTTT
cdr3_aa: CASSPGQGRSEAFF

j_call: TRBJ2-5
clone_size: -
cdr3_length: 15
v_call: TRBV7-7
d_call: -
cdr3_nt: TGTGCTAGCAGCCCGCCGGGACAAGAATTGGAGACCCAGTACTTC
cdr3_aa: CASSPPGQELETQYF

j_call: TRBJ2-3
clone_size: -
cdr3_length: 15
v_call: TRBV30
d_call: TRBD2
cdr3_nt: TGTGCCTGGAGTGTGGGACTACTAAACACAGATACGCAGTATTTT
cdr3_aa: CAWSVGLLNTDTQYF

j_call: TRBJ2-5
clone_size: -
cdr3_length: 15
v_call: TRBV5-6
d_call: TRBD1
cdr3_nt: TGTGCCAGCAGCTCCCGGGACAGGGTCCAAGAGACCCAGTACTTC
cdr3_aa: CASSSRDRVQETQYF

j_call: TRBJ1-2
clone_size: -
cdr3_length: 14
v_call: TRBV7-2
d_call: TRBD1
cdr3_nt: TGTGCCAGCAGCTTAGTTGGGCAGGGGGTTGGCTACACCTTC
cdr3_aa: CASSLVGQGVGYTF

j_call: TRBJ2-1
clone_size: -
cdr3_length: 15
v_call: TRBV27
d_call: TRBD2
cdr3_nt: TGTGCCAGCAGTAGACTAGCGGGAGGGCCGAATGAGCAGTTCTTC
cdr3_aa: CASSRLAGGPNEQFF

j_call: TRBJ1-6
clone_size: -
cdr3_length: 14
v_call: TRBV5-6
d_call: -
cdr3_nt: TGTGCCAGCAGCTTGGCGGGAGCTGGTTCACCCCTCCACTTT
cdr3_aa: CASSLAGAGSPLHF

j_call: TRBJ2-5
clone_size: -
cdr3_length: 14
v_call: TRBV3-1/TRBV3-2
d_call: -
cdr3_nt: TGTGCCAGCAGCCAAGGTGCTAACCAAGAGACCCAGTACTTC
cdr3_aa: CASSQGANQETQYF

j_call: TRBJ1-5
clone_size: few
cdr3_length: 15
v_call: TRBV6-1
d_call: TRBD1
cdr3_nt: TGTGCCAGCAGTGAAAGAGGACAGGGGGCTCAGCCCCAGCATTTT
cdr3_aa: CASSERGQGAQPQHF

j_call: TRBJ1-2
clone_size: once
cdr3_length: 13
v_call: TRBV15
d_call: TRBD1
cdr3_nt: TGTGCCACCAGTCCTGGGACAGACTATGGCTACACCTTC
cdr3_aa: CATSPGTDYGYTF

j_call: TRBJ1-2
clone_size: -
cdr3_length: 13
v_call: TRBV15
d_call: -
cdr3_nt: TGTGCCACCAGCAGAGACAGCGCCTATGGCTACACCTTC
cdr3_aa: CATSRDSAYGYTF

j_call: TRBJ2-5
clone_size: few
cdr3_length: 18
v_call: TRBV19
d_call: TRBD1
cdr3_nt: TGTGCCAGTAGTATATCCCCTCCGGGACAGGGAAGGAAGGAGACCCAGTACTTC
cdr3_aa: CASSISPPGQGRKETQYF

j_call: TRBJ1-5
clone_size: -
cdr3_length: 13
v_call: TRBV2
d_call: -
cdr3_nt: TGTGCCAGCAGCGTGACAGTCAATCAGCCCCAGCATTTT
cdr3_aa: CASSVTVNQPQHF

j_call: TRBJ1-2
clone_size: -
cdr3_length: 14
v_call: TRBV4-1
d_call: TRBD1
cdr3_nt: TGCGCCAGCAGCCGGGACAGGGTGGACTATGGCTACACCTTC
cdr3_aa: CASSRDRVDYGYTF

j_call: TRBJ2-1
clone_size: -
cdr3_length: 14
v_call: TRBV18
d_call: -
cdr3_nt: TGTGCCAGCTCACCCCGGGACTTCAACAATGAGCAGTTCTTC
cdr3_aa: CASSPRDFNNEQFF

j_call: TRBJ2-5
clone_size: -
cdr3_length: 15
v_call: TRBV4-3
d_call: -
cdr3_nt: TGCGCCAGCAGCCAACGAGACAGGTCTATGGAGACCCAGTACTTC
cdr3_aa: CASSQRDRSMETQYF

j_call: TRBJ2-3
clone_size: -
cdr3_length: 16
v_call: TRBV5-5
d_call: TRBD2
cdr3_nt: TGTGCCAGCAGCTCGGGACTAGCGGGAGGGCGGGATACGCAGTATTTT
cdr3_aa: CASSSGLAGGRDTQYF

j_call: TRBJ1-2
clone_size: few
cdr3_length: 13
v_call: TRBV5-4
d_call: -
cdr3_nt: TGTGCCAGCAGCCGAGGGTCGAACTATGGCTACACCTTC
cdr3_aa: CASSRGSNYGYTF

j_call: TRBJ2-5
clone_size: -
cdr3_length: 12
v_call: TRBV6-2/TRBV6-3
d_call: TRBD2
cdr3_nt: TGTGCCAGCAGTTCGGGGGGGGAGACCCAGTACTTC
cdr3_aa: CASSSGGETQYF

j_call: TRBJ2-7
clone_size: -
cdr3_length: 12
v_call: TRBV6-5
d_call: -
cdr3_nt: TGTGCCAGCAGTTTGGCTCGCGGCGAGCAGTACTTC
cdr3_aa: CASSLARGEQYF

j_call: TRBJ2-5
clone_size: -
cdr3_length: 16
v_call: TRBV4-3
d_call: -
cdr3_nt: TGCGCCAGCAGCCAGGGCCTAACAGGGTTCGGAGAGACCCAGTACTTC
cdr3_aa: CASSQGLTGFGETQYF

j_call: TRBJ1-2
clone_size: -
cdr3_length: 13
v_call: TRBV29-1
d_call: TRBD1
cdr3_nt: TGCAGCGTCGGGGACAGTCGTAACTATGGCTACACCTTC
cdr3_aa: CSVGDSRNYGYTF

j_call: TRBJ1-2
clone_size: -
cdr3_length: 13
v_call: TRBV27
d_call: TRBD1
cdr3_nt: TGTGCCAGCAGTCCACAGGGGGTCTATGGCTACACCTTC
cdr3_aa: CASSPQGVYGYTF

j_call: TRBJ2-7
clone_size: -
cdr3_length: 15
v_call: TRBV6-5
d_call: TRBD2
cdr3_nt: TGTGCCAGCAGTCATACTAGCGGGAGAATCCACGAGCAGTACTTC
cdr3_aa: CASSHTSGRIHEQYF

j_call: TRBJ2-5
clone_size: -
cdr3_length: 14
v_call: TRBV13
d_call: -
cdr3_nt: TGTGCCAGCAGCTTCCGGGAGGGGGCAGCGGCCCAGTACTTC
cdr3_aa: CASSFREGAAAQYF

j_call: TRBJ1-2
clone_size: -
cdr3_length: 12
v_call: TRBV4-2
d_call: -
cdr3_nt: TGTGCCAGCAGCCAAGGCGTGTATGGCTACACCTTC
cdr3_aa: CASSQGVYGYTF

j_call: TRBJ2-7
clone_size: -
cdr3_length: 15
v_call: TRBV5-1
d_call: -
cdr3_nt: TGCGCCAGCAGCTTGCCAGACACCGCGACCTACGAGCAGTACTTC
cdr3_aa: CASSLPDTATYEQYF

j_call: TRBJ2-3
clone_size: -
cdr3_length: 19
v_call: TRBV19
d_call: TRBD2
cdr3_nt: TGTGCCAGTAGCCCGCGCCCGGGACTAGCGGGGGGAGGCACAGATACGCAGTATTTT
cdr3_aa: CASSPRPGLAGGGTDTQYF

j_call: TRBJ1-2
clone_size: -
cdr3_length: 14
v_call: TRBV3-1/TRBV3-2
d_call: -
cdr3_nt: TGTGCCAGCAGTTTCGTGACGCCGGGGTATGGCTACACCTTC
cdr3_aa: CASSFVTPGYGYTF

j_call: TRBJ2-7
clone_size: -
cdr3_length: 16
v_call: TRBV6-5
d_call: -
cdr3_nt: TGTGCCAGCAGTTACTCGCTACTCGCAAGCTCCTACGAGCAGTACTTC
cdr3_aa: CASSYSLLASSYEQYF

j_call: TRBJ2-1
clone_size: once
cdr3_length: 17
v_call: TRBV4-1
d_call: TRBD2
cdr3_nt: TGCGCCAGCAGCCAAGGGAATAGCGGGAGCCCTCACAATGAGCAGTTCTTC
cdr3_aa: CASSQGNSGSPHNEQFF

j_call: TRBJ1-4
clone_size: -
cdr3_length: 13
v_call: TRBV28
d_call: -
cdr3_nt: TGTGCCAGCAAGGGAGGAACTAATGAAAAACTGTTTTTT
cdr3_aa: CASKGGTNEKLFF

j_call: TRBJ2-7
clone_size: -
cdr3_length: 16
v_call: TRBV13
d_call: TRBD2
cdr3_nt: TGTGCCAGCAGCCGGACTAGCGGGAGGGCGAGGTACGAGCAGTACTTC
cdr3_aa: CASSRTSGRARYEQYF

j_call: TRBJ1-1
clone_size: -
cdr3_length: 15
v_call: TRBV6-2/TRBV6-3
d_call: -
cdr3_nt: TGTGCCAGCAGCCCTTGGGGGGGGCAGTACACTGAAGCTTTCTTT
cdr3_aa: CASSPWGGQYTEAFF

j_call: TRBJ2-7
clone_size: many
cdr3_length: 13
v_call: TRBV5-6
d_call: -
cdr3_nt: TGTGCCAGCAGCTTGGCCCCCCCAGGCGAGCAGTACTTC
cdr3_aa: CASSLAPPGEQYF

j_call: TRBJ2-1
clone_size: -
cdr3_length: 14
v_call: TRBV7-2
d_call: -
cdr3_nt: TGTGCCAGCAGCTCTTTTCAGTCCTACAATGAGCAGTTCTTC
cdr3_aa: CASSSFQSYNEQFF

j_call: TRBJ1-1
clone_size: -
cdr3_length: 19
v_call: TRBV5-4
d_call: -
cdr3_nt: TGTGCCAGCAGCCGCAAGACGATAATATACGCGGGGAGCCACACTGAAGCTTTCTTT
cdr3_aa: CASSRKTIIYAGSHTEAFF

j_call: TRBJ1-2
clone_size: -
cdr3_length: 13
v_call: TRBV13
d_call: TRBD1
cdr3_nt: TGTGCCAGCAGTTCCGGGACAGGGGGCGGCTACACCTTC
cdr3_aa: CASSSGTGGGYTF

j_call: TRBJ2-4
clone_size: once
cdr3_length: 14
v_call: TRBV28
d_call: -
cdr3_nt: TGTGCCAGCAGTTCCCAGGGGGCCAAAAACATTCAGTACTTC
cdr3_aa: CASSSQGAKNIQYF

j_call: TRBJ2-2
clone_size: -
cdr3_length: 17
v_call: TRBV5-1
d_call: TRBD1
cdr3_nt: TGCGCCAGCAGCACCCTGACAGGGGGCGGTGTAGGCGGGGAGCTGTTTTTT
cdr3_aa: CASSTLTGGGVGGELFF

j_call: TRBJ2-2
clone_size: -
cdr3_length: 18
v_call: TRBV5-4
d_call: TRBD2
cdr3_nt: TGTGCCAGCAGCTTGGTGGGTGGACTAGCGGGAGAAGCCGGGGAGCTGTTTTTT
cdr3_aa: CASSLVGGLAGEAGELFF

j_call: TRBJ2-5
clone_size: -
cdr3_length: 14
v_call: TRBV28
d_call: -
cdr3_nt: TGTGCCAGCAGCGCCCTAGCGATTCGAGAGACCCAGTACTTC
cdr3_aa: CASSALAIRETQYF

j_call: TRBJ1-1
clone_size: -
cdr3_length: 15
v_call: TRBV5-4
d_call: -
cdr3_nt: TGTGCCAGCAGCTATAGGGAGAGCAAGTCCACTGAAGCTTTCTTT
cdr3_aa: CASSYRESKSTEAFF

j_call: TRBJ2-7
clone_size: few
cdr3_length: 13
v_call: TRBV5-1
d_call: -
cdr3_nt: TGCGCCAGCAGCTTGGCTAGTTTCCACGAGCAGTACTTC
cdr3_aa: CASSLASFHEQYF

j_call: TRBJ2-3
clone_size: -
cdr3_length: 16
v_call: TRBV28
d_call: -
cdr3_nt: TGTGCCAGCAGTTCCTTTGGCGGTACATTCACAGATACGCAGTATTTT
cdr3_aa: CASSSFGGTFTDTQYF

j_call: TRBJ2-7
clone_size: -
cdr3_length: 14
v_call: TRBV6-2/TRBV6-3
d_call: TRBD1
cdr3_nt: TGTGCCAGCAGTCTGACAGGGGGCTCCTACGAGCAGTACTTC
cdr3_aa: CASSLTGGSYEQYF

j_call: TRBJ1-2
clone_size: -
cdr3_length: 15
v_call: TRBV28
d_call: TRBD1
cdr3_nt: TGTGCCAGCAGTTTAACAGGACAGGGGGCTGTTGGCTACACCTTC
cdr3_aa: CASSLTGQGAVGYTF

j_call: TRBJ2-7
clone_size: -
cdr3_length: 14
v_call: TRBV10-1
d_call: TRBD1
cdr3_nt: TGCGCCAGCAGTGGTACAGGGGGCTTCTACGAGCAGTACTTC
cdr3_aa: CASSGTGGFYEQYF

j_call: TRBJ2-5
clone_size: -
cdr3_length: 14
v_call: TRBV19
d_call: -
cdr3_nt: TGTGCCAGTAGCAACGCCCCCAGAAAAGAGACCCAGTACTTC
cdr3_aa: CASSNAPRKETQYF